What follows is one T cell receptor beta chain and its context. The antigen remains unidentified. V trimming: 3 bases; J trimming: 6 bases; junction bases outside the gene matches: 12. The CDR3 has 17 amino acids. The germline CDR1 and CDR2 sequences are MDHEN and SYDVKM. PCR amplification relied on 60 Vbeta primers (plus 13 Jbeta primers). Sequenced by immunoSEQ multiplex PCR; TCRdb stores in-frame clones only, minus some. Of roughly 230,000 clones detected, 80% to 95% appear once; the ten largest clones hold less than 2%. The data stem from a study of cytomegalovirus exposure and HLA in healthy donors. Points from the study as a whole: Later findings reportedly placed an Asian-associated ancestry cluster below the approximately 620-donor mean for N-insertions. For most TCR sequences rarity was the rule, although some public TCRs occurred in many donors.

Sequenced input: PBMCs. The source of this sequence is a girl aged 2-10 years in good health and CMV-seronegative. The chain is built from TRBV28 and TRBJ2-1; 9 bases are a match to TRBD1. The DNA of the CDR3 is TGTGCCAGCAGTTTCTTCCCTACCGGGACAGGGAGCAATGAGCAGTTCTTC. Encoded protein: CASSFFPTGTGSNEQFF.